These T cell receptor beta chains were read from a single sample in a study of OX40 agonist ivuxolimab in advanced cancers. The assay was immunoSEQ multiplex PCR, and TCRdb's table has in-frame clones only and misses some. The table records tens of thousands of clones, about 92% of them present only once. The sequenced sample was CD4+ or CD8+ T cells sorted from blood, obtained in a trial of the OX40 agonist ivuxolimab. These receptors were obtained from an adult with an advanced solid tumor such as melanoma, head and neck, liver or kidney cancer. CDR3s include the opening cysteine and the closing phenylalanine or tryptophan. A D gene is named only where the DNA matches it firmly. A row's size may be missing; if present it is once, few, many or a size class.

-	TRBV7-4	-	TRBJ2-3	CASSLGLRAGTQYF	TGTGCCAGCAGCTTAGGGTTAAGGGCCGGGACGCAGTATTTT
TRBD2	TRBV5-1	-	TRBJ2-1	CASSSMGGTYEQFF	TGCGCCAGCAGCTCGATGGGGGGGACCTATGAGCAGTTCTTC
TRBD2	TRBV7-3	-	TRBJ2-1	CASSLAGGLVDEQFF	TGTGCCAGCAGCTTAGCGGGGGGACTAGTCGATGAGCAGTTCTTC
-	TRBV27	-	TRBJ1-1	CASALSWAGMNTEAFF	TGTGCCAGCGCCCTGAGTTGGGCCGGGATGAACACTGAAGCTTTCTTT
-	TRBV6-5	-	TRBJ2-7	CASSTGPSYEQYF	TGTGCCAGCAGCACAGGCCCTTCCTACGAGCAGTACTTC
TRBD1	TRBV7-9	-	TRBJ1-2	CASSPPDRVFGNYGYTF	TGTGCCAGCAGCCCCCCCGACAGGGTTTTTGGCAATTATGGCTACACCTTC
-	TRBV6-1	-	TRBJ2-2	CASSDSGGELFF	TGTGCCAGCAGTGATAGTGGTGGGGAGCTGTTTTTT
TRBD1	TRBV13	-	TRBJ2-1	CASSPNRDRAYNEQFF	TGTGCCAGCAGCCCGAACCGGGACAGGGCCTACAATGAGCAGTTCTTC
TRBD1	TRBV5-1	-	TRBJ1-2	CASSLEGALGYGYTF	TGCGCCAGCAGCTTGGAGGGGGCGCTCGGGTATGGCTACACCTTC
TRBD1	TRBV5-5	-	TRBJ1-1	CASSPTGVNTEAFF	TGTGCCAGCAGCCCGACAGGGGTGAACACTGAAGCTTTCTTT
TRBD1	TRBV2	-	TRBJ2-2	CASGWPGQPNTGELFF	TGTGCCAGCGGTTGGCCGGGACAGCCGAACACCGGGGAGCTGTTTTTT
-	TRBV6-6	once	TRBJ1-5	CASSYHINAPQHF	TGTGCCAGCAGTTACCACATCAATGCGCCCCAGCATTTT
TRBD1	TRBV6-5	-	TRBJ1-5	CASRPQGAFQPQHF	TGTGCCAGCAGACCCCAGGGGGCCTTTCAGCCCCAGCATTTT
TRBD1	TRBV6-5	-	TRBJ2-7	CASSYDRAYEQYF	TGTGCCAGCAGTTACGACAGGGCCTACGAGCAGTACTTC
-	TRBV5-8	-	TRBJ2-1	CASSLRPTNEQFF	TGTGCCAGCAGCTTACGCCCGACCAATGAGCAGTTCTTC
-	TRBV4-1	-	TRBJ2-5	CASGPRDGGWQETQYF	TGCGCCAGCGGACCACGCGACGGGGGTTGGCAAGAGACCCAGTACTTC
-	TRBV9	-	TRBJ2-3	CATGGGASTDTQYF	TGTGCCACCGGAGGGGGGGCGAGCACAGATACGCAGTATTTT
TRBD1	TRBV13	once	TRBJ1-3	CASSFGTGGNTIYF	TGTGCCAGCAGCTTCGGGACAGGTGGAAACACCATATATTTT
-	TRBV2	-	TRBJ2-5	CASSDGSETQYF	TGTGCCAGCAGTGATGGATCGGAGACCCAGTACTTC
TRBD1	TRBV4-2	-	TRBJ1-3	CASSSIPGQNSGNTIYF	TGTGCCAGCAGCTCAATACCGGGACAGAACTCTGGAAACACCATATATTTT
-	TRBV28	-	TRBJ2-5	CASRLGLPRDETQYF	TGTGCCAGCAGACTGGGACTCCCAAGGGACGAGACCCAGTACTTC
-	TRBV6-5	-	TRBJ2-1	CASITGNEQFF	TGTGCCAGCATAACGGGGAATGAGCAGTTCTTC